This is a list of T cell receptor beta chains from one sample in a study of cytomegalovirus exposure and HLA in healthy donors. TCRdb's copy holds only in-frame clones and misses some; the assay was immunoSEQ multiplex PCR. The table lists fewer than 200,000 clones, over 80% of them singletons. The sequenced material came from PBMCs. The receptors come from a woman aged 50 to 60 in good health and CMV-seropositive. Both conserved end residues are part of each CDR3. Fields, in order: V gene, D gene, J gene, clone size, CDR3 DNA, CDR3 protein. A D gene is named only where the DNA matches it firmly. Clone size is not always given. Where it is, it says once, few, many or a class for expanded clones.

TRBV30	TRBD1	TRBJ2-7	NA	TGTGCCTGGAGGGCGACAGGGGGCTCCTACGAGCAGTACTTC	CAWRATGGSYEQYF
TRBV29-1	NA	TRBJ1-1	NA	TGCAGCGTTGAAGATGGATGGGCCAAAGCTTTCTTT	CSVEDGWAKAFF
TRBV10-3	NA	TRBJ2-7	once	TGTGCCATCAGTGAGTCTGGAGGTTCCTACGAGCAGTACTTC	CAISESGGSYEQYF
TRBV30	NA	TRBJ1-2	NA	TGTGCCTGGAGTATTGGCGGGGGTTCTGGCTACACCTTC	CAWSIGGGSGYTF
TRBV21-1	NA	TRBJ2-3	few	TGTGCCAGCAGCATTTTGACAGGGGGAGGCTCCTGGTGCACAGATACGCAGTATTTT	CASSILTGGGSWCTDTQYF
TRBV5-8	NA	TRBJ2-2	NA	TGTGCCAGCAGCCCTCAGGGGTACGGCACCGGGGAGCTGTTTTTT	CASSPQGYGTGELFF
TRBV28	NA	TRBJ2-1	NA	TGTGCCAGCCAACTCTGGGTAGGAGGTAACAATGAGCAGTTCTTC	CASQLWVGGNNEQFF
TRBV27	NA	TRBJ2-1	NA	TGTGCCAGCAGTTTAAATGGGCTTACCTACAATGAGCAGTTCTTC	CASSLNGLTYNEQFF
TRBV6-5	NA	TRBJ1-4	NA	TGTGCCAGCAGTTATGGGAGTAATGAAAAACTGTTTTTT	CASSYGSNEKLFF
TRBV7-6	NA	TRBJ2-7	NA	TGTGCCAGCAGCCTAGATACCTCGGCCTACGAGCAGTACTTC	CASSLDTSAYEQYF
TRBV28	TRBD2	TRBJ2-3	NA	TGTGCCAGCAGTTTATTGACTAGCGGCACAGATACGCAGTATTTT	CASSLLTSGTDTQYF
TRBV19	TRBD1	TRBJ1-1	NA	TGTGCCAGTAGTGCTAGGGACAGGGCGCGAGCTTTCTTT	CASSARDRARAFF
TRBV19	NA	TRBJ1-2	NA	TGTGCCAGTAAAAGGGGCAGGGCCTCTGGCTACACCTTC	CASKRGRASGYTF
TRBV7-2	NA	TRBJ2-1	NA	TGTGCCAGCAGCTTATTCCAGGGGGGATACAATGAGCAGTTCTTC	CASSLFQGGYNEQFF
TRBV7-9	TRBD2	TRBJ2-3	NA	TGTGCCAGCAGCCCGGGGACTAGCGGCTTAGATACGCAGTATTTT	CASSPGTSGLDTQYF
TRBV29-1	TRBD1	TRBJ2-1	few	TGCAGCGTTTCCGGGCAGGGGGTAGTAGATGAGCAGTTCTTC	CSVSGQGVVDEQFF
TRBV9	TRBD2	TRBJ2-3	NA	TGTGCCAGCTCCCCCGGGACTAGCATTGGAACAGATACGCAGTATTTT	CASSPGTSIGTDTQYF
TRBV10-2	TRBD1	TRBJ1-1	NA	TGCGCCAGCTGGGGCACAGGGGGCCGGTCGAACACTGAAGCTTTCTTT	CASWGTGGRSNTEAFF
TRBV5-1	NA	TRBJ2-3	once	TGCGCCAGCAGCCCACAGGGAGACACAGATACGCAGTATTTT	CASSPQGDTDTQYF
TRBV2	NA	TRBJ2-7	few	TGTGCCAGCAGTAAGGCAGGTTCAAGCTCCTACGAGCAGTACTTC	CASSKAGSSSYEQYF
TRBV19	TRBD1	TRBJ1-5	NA	TGTGCCAGTAGTGGGACAGCTCACGTCAATCAGCCCCAGCATTTT	CASSGTAHVNQPQHF
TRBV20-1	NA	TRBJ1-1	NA	TGCAGTGCTCTCAGCACTGAAGCTTTCTTT	CSALSTEAFF
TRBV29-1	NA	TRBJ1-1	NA	TGCAGCCCTTACCCAAATGAGGCTTTCTTT	CSPYPNEAFF
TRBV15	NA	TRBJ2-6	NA	TGTGCCACCAGCAGAGATCGAACAGGGCGGTCCGGGGCCAACGTCCTGACTTTC	CATSRDRTGRSGANVLTF
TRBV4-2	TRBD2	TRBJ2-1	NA	TGTGCCAGCAGCCAAGACCCTAGCGGGAGTACCGATGAGCAGTTCTTC	CASSQDPSGSTDEQFF
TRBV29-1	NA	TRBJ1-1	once	TGCAGCGTAGCTGACAGACTGAACACTGAAGCTTTCTTT	CSVADRLNTEAFF
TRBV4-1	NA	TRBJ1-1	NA	TGCGCCAGCAGCCAAGAAGGGCAGGGGTTCACTGAAGCTTTCTTT	CASSQEGQGFTEAFF
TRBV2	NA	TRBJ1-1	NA	TGTGCCAACAGGCAGGGGCTGAACACTGAAGCTTTCTTT	CANRQGLNTEAFF
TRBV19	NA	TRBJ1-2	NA	TGTGCCAGTAGTATAACAGGTTCTAACTATGGCTACACCTTC	CASSITGSNYGYTF
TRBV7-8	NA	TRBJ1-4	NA	TGTGCCAGCAGCTTTTTACAGAGTGAAAAACTGTTTTTT	CASSFLQSEKLFF
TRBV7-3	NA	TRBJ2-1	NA	TGTGCCAGCAGCTTTACTCAGGGGGGTGAGCAGTTCTTC	CASSFTQGGEQFF
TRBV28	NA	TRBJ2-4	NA	TGTGCCAGCAGTCCCCCCCGTAATGTGCGAGAAAACATTCAGTACTTC	CASSPPRNVRENIQYF
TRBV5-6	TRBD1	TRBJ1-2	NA	TGTGCCAGCAGCCCCATGGGACAGGGGACTTCTGGCTACACCTTC	CASSPMGQGTSGYTF
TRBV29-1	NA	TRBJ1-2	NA	TGCAGCGTTGTTCCCACCGCTAATGGCTACACCTTC	CSVVPTANGYTF
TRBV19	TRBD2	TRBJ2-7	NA	TGTGCCAGTAGTGTAACGACTGCGGGGGTCTGGGAGCAGTACTTC	CASSVTTAGVWEQYF
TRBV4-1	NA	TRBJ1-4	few	TGCGCCAGCAAGGTTGGCAGGGAAGCGTTCGCTGAAAAACTGTTTTTT	CASKVGREAFAEKLFF
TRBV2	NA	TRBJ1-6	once	TGTGCCAGCAAATCGGACAGCTCCTATAATTCACCCCTCCACTTT	CASKSDSSYNSPLHF
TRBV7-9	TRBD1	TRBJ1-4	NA	TGTGCCAGCAGCAGAAGGATCGGGACAGGGGGTGAAAAACTGTTTTTT	CASSRRIGTGGEKLFF
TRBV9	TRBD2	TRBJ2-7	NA	TGTGCCAGCAGCGTGGGTTGGCGCGGGGGGCCCTCCGAGCAGTACTTC	CASSVGWRGGPSEQYF
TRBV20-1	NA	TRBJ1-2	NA	TGCAGTGCGGCGAGTGCGGGGGGCTACACCTTC	CSAASAGGYTF
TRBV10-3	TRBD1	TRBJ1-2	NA	TGTGCCATCAGTCACCGGGACAGGGAAAAAGCTTCTGGCTACACCTTC	CAISHRDREKASGYTF
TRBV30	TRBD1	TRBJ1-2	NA	TGTGCCTGGAGTGTCGGACAGGCAGGGGGCTACACCTTC	CAWSVGQAGGYTF
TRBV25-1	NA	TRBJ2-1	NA	TGTGCCAGCAGCGGGAGAGCTTCGTACAATGAGCAGTTCTTC	CASSGRASYNEQFF
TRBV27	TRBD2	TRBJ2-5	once	TGTGCCAGCAGTTTATCCCCGGGACTAGCGGAGACCCAGTACTTC	CASSLSPGLAETQYF
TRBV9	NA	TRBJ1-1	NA	TGTGCCAGCAGCGTAGTCACAGCGAACACTGAAGCTTTCTTT	CASSVVTANTEAFF